The 3 T cell receptor beta chains below all came from one sample that was sequenced in a study of identical twins. TCRdb processed the 5' RACE reads anew with MiXCR; each CDR3 protein has one entry. The data contain 450,000 or so distinct CDR3 sequences, 12% to 15% of them singletons. Separately, the same data were catalogued under a study of yellow fever vaccine responses in identical twins.

Sequenced input: CD4+ T cells sorted from blood. The receptors come from a woman aged 18-29 years in good health.

This clonotype was detected many times. J is TRBJ2-2 and V is TRBV4-1; D ambiguous. The germline gives CDR1 MGHRA, CDR2 YSYEKL. This CDR3 has 16 residues. V lost 0 bases, J lost 0 bases, and 8 bases lay in between. The chain's CDR3 is CASSQEPPANTGELFF. CDR3 in DNA: TGCGCCAGCAGCCAAGAACCCCCCGCGAACACCGGGGAGCTGTTTTTT.

The chain couples TRBV6-2 or TRBV6-3 to TRBJ2-1; no clear D gene. From germline, CDR1 is MNHEY and CDR2 SVGEGT. Trimming shortened V by 2 bases and J by 2 bases, and 10 bases separated the two germline ends. The length of the CDR3 is 15 residues. In DNA form, the CDR3 reads TGTGCCAGCAGTTACCAGGAGATCACCTACAATGAGCAGTTCTTC. This gives the protein CASSYQEITYNEQFF.

This clonotype showed up just a few times. The V call is TRBV11-3, the J call TRBJ2-2; 7 nucleotides agree with TRBD1. V gave up 5 bases and J gave up 1 base; unmatched junction bases: 7. This CDR3 is built from 16 residues. Germline loops: CDR1 SGHNT, CDR2 YENEEA. CDR3 region: CASSPSGGRNTGELFF. CDR3 coding DNA: TGTGCCAGCAGCCCTTCAGGGGGTAGGAACACCGGGGAGCTGTTTTTT.